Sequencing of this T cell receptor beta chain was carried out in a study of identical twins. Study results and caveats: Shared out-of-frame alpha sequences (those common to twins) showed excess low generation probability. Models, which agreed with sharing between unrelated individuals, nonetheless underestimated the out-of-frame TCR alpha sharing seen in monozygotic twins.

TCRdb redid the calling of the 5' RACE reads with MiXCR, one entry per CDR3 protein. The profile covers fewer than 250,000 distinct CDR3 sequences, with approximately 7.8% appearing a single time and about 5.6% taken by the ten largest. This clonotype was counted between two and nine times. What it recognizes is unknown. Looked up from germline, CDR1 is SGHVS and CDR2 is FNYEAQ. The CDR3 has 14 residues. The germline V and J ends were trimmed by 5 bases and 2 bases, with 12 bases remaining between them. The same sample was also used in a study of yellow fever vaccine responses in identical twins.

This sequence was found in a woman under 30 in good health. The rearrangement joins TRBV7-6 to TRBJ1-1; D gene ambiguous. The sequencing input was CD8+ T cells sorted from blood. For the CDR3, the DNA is TGTGCCAGCAGCCTAGACCCGAGAAACACTGAAGCTTTCTTT. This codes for CASSLDPRNTEAFF.